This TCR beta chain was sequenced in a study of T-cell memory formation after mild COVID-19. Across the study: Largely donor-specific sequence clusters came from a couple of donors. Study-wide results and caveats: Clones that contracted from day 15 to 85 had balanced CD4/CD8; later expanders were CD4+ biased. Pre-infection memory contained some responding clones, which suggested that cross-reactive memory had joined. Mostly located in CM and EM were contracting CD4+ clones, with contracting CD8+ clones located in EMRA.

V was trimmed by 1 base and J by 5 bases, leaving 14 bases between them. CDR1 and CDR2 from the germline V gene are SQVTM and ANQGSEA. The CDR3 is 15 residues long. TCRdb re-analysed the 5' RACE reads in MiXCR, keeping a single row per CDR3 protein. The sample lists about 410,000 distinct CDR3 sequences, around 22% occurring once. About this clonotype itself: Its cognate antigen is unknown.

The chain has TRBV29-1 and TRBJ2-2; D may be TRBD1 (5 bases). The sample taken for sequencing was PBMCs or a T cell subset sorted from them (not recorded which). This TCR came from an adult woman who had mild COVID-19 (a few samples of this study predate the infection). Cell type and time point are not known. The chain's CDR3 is CSVEGGVLPTGELFF. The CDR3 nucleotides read TGCAGCGTTGAAGGGGGCGTTTTACCGACCGGGGAGCTGTTTTTT.